The 20 T cell receptor beta chains in this list originate from one sample, sequenced in a study of T cell responses to AZD1222 COVID-19 vaccine. The repertoire was sequenced with immunoSEQ multiplex PCR; TCRdb's copy has only in-frame clones and lacks some. The sample has 120,000 to 150,000 clones; approximately 90% are singletons. The sequenced sample was peripheral blood, obtained on day 0 of AZD1222 vaccination. All receptors derive from an adult in good health.

CDR3 sequence reads: CASSVALSASLGNTIYF. The CDR3 DNA is TGTGCCAGCAGCGTAGCCCTTTCGGCCAGTCTTGGAAACACCATATATTTT. The rearrangement joins TRBV9 to TRBJ1-3; D remains unclear. The CDR3 covers 17 residues. Looked up from germline, CDR1 is SGDLS and CDR2 is YYNGEE. The germline V and J ends were trimmed by 0 bases and 3 bases, with 16 bases remaining between them.

The rearrangement joins TRBV28 to TRBJ2-2; D may be TRBD1 or TRBD2 (6 bases each). Deletions cut 10 bases from V and 3 bases from J, with 15 bases between. The CDR3 is made up of 14 amino acids. In germline, CDR1 is MDHEN, CDR2 SYDVKM. Here the CDR3 reads CATLGGHHTGELFF. CDR3 sequence (DNA): TGTGCCACTCTGGGGGGCCATCACACCGGGGAGCTGTTTTTT.

The rearrangement links TRBV29-1 to TRBJ1-2; D unresolved. The CDR3 length is 12 residues. Germline loops: CDR1 SQVTM, CDR2 ANQGSEA. Trimming stripped 7 bases from V and 2 bases from J, with 11 bases between. The CDR3 here is CSAIVVNYGYTF. The CDR3 DNA reads TGCAGCGCAATTGTGGTCAACTATGGCTACACCTTC.

This chain links TRBV6-2 or TRBV6-3 with TRBJ2-6, with 9 bases that match TRBD2. With 2 bases clipped from V and 2 bases from J, the junction kept 10 bases outside the gene matches. Germline values: CDR1 MNHEY, CDR2 SVGEGT. The CDR3 extends over 19 amino acids. CDR3 amino acids: CASSYPRGSGSAGANVLTF. As DNA, the CDR3 is TGTGCCAGCAGTTACCCCCGGGGTAGCGGGAGTGCTGGGGCCAACGTCCTGACTTTC.

The CDR3 loop is CSVDGDRSPHEQYF. CDR3 in DNA: TGCAGCGTTGATGGGGACCGAAGCCCCCACGAGCAGTACTTC. The chain joins TRBV29-1 to TRBJ2-7, with D possibly called TRBD1 or TRBD2 (5 bases each). V lost 3 bases, J lost 5 bases, and 17 bases lay in between. This CDR3 is built from 14 residues. Germline loops: CDR1 SQVTM, CDR2 ANQGSEA.

The rearrangement links TRBV9 to TRBJ2-7; D unclear. CDR3 size: 15 residues. V was pared by 0 bases and J by 2 bases, with 12 bases between. Germline V gene data show CDR1 as SGDLS and CDR2 as YYNGEE. The CDR3 DNA reads as TGTGCCAGCAGCGTAGCCAGCACAGCGCCCTACGAGCAGTACTTC. The encoded protein is CASSVASTAPYEQYF.

J is TRBJ2-7 and V is TRBV12-3 or TRBV12-4; D is perhaps TRBD2 (6 bases). The CDR3 is 12 residues long. Trimming took 3 bases from V and 5 from J, leaving 8 bases between them. CDR3 sequence reads: CASSLEGDEQYF. CDR3 DNA: TGTGCCAGCAGTTTGGAGGGAGACGAGCAGTACTTC.

This sequence joins TRBV28 and TRBJ2-1, with 9 positions matching TRBD2. V lost 3 bases, J lost 7 bases, and 4 bases stayed unmatched. Germline V gene data show CDR1 as MDHEN and CDR2 as SYDVKM. The CDR3 loop spans 14 amino acids. CDR3 residues: CASSFVLAGNEQFF. The DNA for the CDR3 is TGTGCCAGCAGTTTTGTCCTAGCGGGGAATGAGCAGTTCTTC.

The rearrangement joins TRBV29-1 to TRBJ1-2; the D is unclear. This CDR3 comprises 12 residues. Germline V gives CDR1 SQVTM, CDR2 ANQGSEA. V lost 0 bases and J 5 bases, leaving 7 bases between the germline ends. DNA of the CDR3: TGCAGCGTTGAAGACAGGATGTATGGCTACACCTTC. This translates into CSVEDRMYGYTF.

The chain combines TRBV28 with TRBJ1-5; TRBD1 is a possible D gene (5 bases). V was trimmed by 5 bases and J by 2 bases, leaving 22 bases between them. Germline-derived CDR1 and CDR2 are MDHEN and SYDVKM. This CDR3 spans 18 amino acids. CDR3 in amino acids: CASSLPVGTAMGNQPQHF. DNA for the CDR3: TGTGCCAGCAGTCTGCCCGTGGGGACGGCCATGGGCAATCAGCCCCAGCATTTT.

This sequence joins TRBV5-6 and TRBJ2-1; the D gene is possibly TRBD1 (6 bases). Germline V gene data show CDR1 as SGHDT and CDR2 as YYEEEE. CDR3 length equals 13 residues. Trimming took off 5 bases at V and 4 bases at J, with 10 bases between the two ends. Written as DNA, the CDR3 is TGTGCCAGCAGTTTAACAGGGTACAATGAGCAGTTCTTC. Amino acids: CASSLTGYNEQFF.

V and J are TRBV30 and TRBJ1-5; possibly TRBD1 for D (5 bases). CDR1 GTSNPN and CDR2 SVGIG come from the germline V gene (reference sequence). The germline V and J ends were trimmed by 0 bases and 2 bases, with 11 bases remaining between them. This CDR3 has 15 residues. The CDR3 here is CAWSVRGVGNQPQHF. DNA of the CDR3: TGTGCCTGGAGTGTACGGGGGGTGGGCAATCAGCCCCAGCATTTT.

The chain's CDR3 is CAWRLADTIYF. CDR3 DNA: TGTGCCTGGAGGTTGGCGGACACCATATATTTT. The chain couples TRBV30 to TRBJ1-3; no definite D call. CDR1 is GTSNPN, CDR2 SVGIG, per germline (reference sequence). There are 11 residues in the CDR3. V was clipped by 3 bases and J by 8 bases, with 8 bases between them.

The chain carries TRBV5-1 and TRBJ1-2; 8 positions match TRBD1. The trim removed 5 bases at V and 8 bases at J, leaving 5 bases unmatched. Germline V gene data show CDR1 as SGHRS and CDR2 as YFSETQ. This CDR3 contains 12 residues. The CDR3 loop is CASSGQGAGYTF. The CDR3 coding sequence is TGCGCCAGCAGTGGGCAGGGGGCCGGCTACACCTTC.

The V gene is TRBV24-1, the J gene TRBJ2-3; D assignment may be TRBD1 or TRBD2 (6 bases each). Trimming took off 5 bases at V and 1 base at J, with 15 bases between the two ends. The CDR3 has 16 residues. Looked up from germline, CDR1 is KGHDR and CDR2 is SFDVKD. The CDR3 bases are TGTGCCACCAGTGGAGACGCGGGGACACGCACAGATACGCAGTATTTT. It codes for CATSGDAGTRTDTQYF.

The J gene is TRBJ1-2, the V gene TRBV14; D is undetermined. From germline, CDR1 is SGHDN and CDR2 FVKESK. Trimming shortened V by 1 base and J by 4 bases, and 10 bases separated the two germline ends. CDR3 length: 14 amino acids. CDR3 DNA: TGTGCCAGCAGCCAAGGAACAGCCCTCTATGGCTACACCTTC. Its translation: CASSQGTALYGYTF. Full variable domain (missing parts from reference TRBV14 and TRBJ1-2): EAGVTQFPSHSVIEKGQTVTLRCDPISGHDNLYWYRRVMGKEIKFLLHFVKESKQDESGMPNNRFLAERTGGTYSTLKVQPAELEDSGVYFCASSQGTALYGYTFGSGTRLTVV.

The J gene is TRBJ2-1, the V gene TRBV27; 14 bases are shared with TRBD2. Germline V gives CDR1 MNHEY, CDR2 SMNVEV (reference sequence). This CDR3 contains 15 residues. Trimming at V came to 4 bases and at J to 6 bases, leaving 2 bases not matched to a gene. The CDR3 loop reads CASSYGLAGGNEQFF. The CDR3 nucleotides read TGTGCCAGCAGTTACGGACTAGCGGGAGGCAATGAGCAGTTCTTC.

This clone appeared once. This chain connects TRBV4-1 to TRBJ2-2; 8 positions agree with TRBD2. In germline, CDR1 is MGHRA, CDR2 YSYEKL. Trimming removed 0 bases from V and 7 bases from J; junction bases left unmatched: 7. There are 16 residues in the CDR3. This CDR3 is CASSQDQREWNGELFF. CDR3 DNA sequence: TGCGCCAGCAGCCAAGACCAGCGGGAGTGGAACGGGGAGCTGTTTTTT.

J is TRBJ1-6 and V is TRBV4-2; D remains ambiguous. The germline CDR1 and CDR2 sequences are LGHNA and YNFKEQ. The CDR3 loop spans 15 amino acids. Trimming took off 0 bases at V and 7 bases at J, with 10 bases between the two ends. The CDR3, as DNA: TGTGCCAGCAGCCAAGAGGGCCAAAGCAATTCACCCCTCCACTTT. Translation: CASSQEGQSNSPLHF.

The chain employs TRBV5-6 and TRBJ2-4, with 7 bases identical to TRBD1. CDR3 length equals 16 residues. With 3 bases clipped from V and 0 bases from J, the junction kept 6 bases outside the gene matches. Germline CDR1 is SGHDT and CDR2 is YYEEEE. CDR3 nucleotide sequence: TGTGCCAGCAGCTCGACAGGGCCACTAGCCAAAAACATTCAGTACTTC. Its protein product is CASSSTGPLAKNIQYF.